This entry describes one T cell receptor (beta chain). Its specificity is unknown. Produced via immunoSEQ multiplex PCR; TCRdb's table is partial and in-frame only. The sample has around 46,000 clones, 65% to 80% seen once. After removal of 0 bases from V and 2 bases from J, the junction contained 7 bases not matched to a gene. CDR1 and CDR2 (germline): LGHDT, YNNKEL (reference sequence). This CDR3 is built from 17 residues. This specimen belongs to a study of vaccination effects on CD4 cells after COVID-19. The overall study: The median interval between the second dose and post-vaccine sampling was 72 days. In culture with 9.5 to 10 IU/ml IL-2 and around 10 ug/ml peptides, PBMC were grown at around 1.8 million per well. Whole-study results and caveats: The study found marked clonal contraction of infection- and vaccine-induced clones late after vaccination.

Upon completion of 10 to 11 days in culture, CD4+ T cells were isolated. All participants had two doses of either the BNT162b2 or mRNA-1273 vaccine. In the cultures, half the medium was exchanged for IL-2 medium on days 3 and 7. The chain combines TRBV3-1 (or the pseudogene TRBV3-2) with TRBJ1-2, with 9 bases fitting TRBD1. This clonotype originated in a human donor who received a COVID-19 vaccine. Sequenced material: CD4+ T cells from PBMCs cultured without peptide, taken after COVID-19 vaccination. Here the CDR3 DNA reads TGTGCCAGCAGCCAAGATCCTGGACAGGGGCTAAACTATGGCTACACCTTC. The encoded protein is CASSQDPGQGLNYGYTF.